This entry lists 21 T cell receptor beta chains sequenced from one sample in a study of T cell responses to AZD1222 COVID-19 vaccine. The assay was immunoSEQ multiplex PCR, and TCRdb's table has in-frame clones only and misses some. The data contain 150,000 to 200,000 clones, 90% of them singletons. The sequencing used peripheral blood, collected 28 days after the second AZD1222 dose. The receptor set was obtained from an adult who received the AZD1222 COVID-19 vaccine.

This clone was counted a single time. The genes are TRBV28 and TRBJ2-2; 15 nucleotides line up with TRBD2. Germline CDR1 is MDHEN and CDR2 is SYDVKM. The CDR3 has 19 amino acids. Germline trimming cut 3 bases from V and 8 bases from J; bases unmatched to any gene: 13. Here the CDR3 reads CASSFEGTSGGSRLGELFF. Here the CDR3 DNA reads TGTGCCAGCAGTTTTGAAGGGACTAGCGGGGGGTCCCGATTGGGGGAGCTGTTTTTT.

This clone was recorded once. The chain has TRBV2 and TRBJ1-3; D call uncertain. The V end lost 2 bases, the J end lost 0 bases, and 11 bases lay between the germline ends. Looked up from germline, CDR1 is SNHLY and CDR2 is FYNNEI. The CDR3 runs to 16 residues. DNA for the CDR3: TGTGCCAGCAGTGAACCAGGCAGGAGCTCTGGAAACACCATATATTTT. This encodes CASSEPGRSSGNTIYF.

This chain connects TRBV5-6 to TRBJ1-6; 7 bases agree with TRBD1. CDR1 and CDR2 (germline): SGHDT, YYEEEE. V lost 4 bases and J lost 7; bases outside the gene matches: 14. CDR3 length: 17 amino acids. The CDR3 nucleotides are TGTGCCAGCAGCCCTACCCGACAGGGCAATTTCAATTCACCCCTCCACTTT. As protein: CASSPTRQGNFNSPLHF.

The V gene is TRBV28, the J gene TRBJ1-2; D gene unclear. Germline-derived CDR1 and CDR2 are MDHEN and SYDVKM. With 6 bases removed from V and 7 bases from J, the gap between germline ends came to 6 bases. The length of the CDR3 is 10 residues. CDR3 region: CASSRAGYTF. The DNA for the CDR3 is TGTGCCAGCAGCCGCGCTGGCTACACCTTC.

The J gene is TRBJ2-2, the V gene TRBV4-1, with 11 bases identical to TRBD1. Germline V gene lookup returns CDR1 MGHRA and CDR2 YSYEKL. V gave up 3 bases and J gave up 4 bases; unmatched junction bases: 7. The CDR3 covers 17 residues. For the CDR3, the DNA is TGCGCCAGCAGCCAGGCTGGACAGGGGGCCGGCACCGGGGAGCTGTTTTTT. This translates into CASSQAGQGAGTGELFF.

The chain carries TRBV7-2 and TRBJ2-2, with D possibly being TRBD2 (5 bases). Trimming took off 1 base at V and 8 bases at J, with 14 bases between the two ends. There are 15 residues in the CDR3. Germline-derived CDR1 and CDR2 are SGHTA and FQGNSA. The CDR3 nucleotides are TGTGCCAGCAGCTTAGTCGGATTCCCGGGGGGGGAGCTGTTTTTT. Its protein product is CASSLVGFPGGELFF.

The gene calls are TRBV27 and TRBJ1-2; D is perhaps TRBD1 (5 bases). Germline V CDR1 and CDR2: MNHEY, SMNVEV (reference sequence). Trimming took 7 bases from V and 8 from J, leaving 26 bases between them. This CDR3 is built from 16 residues. In DNA, the CDR3 is TGTGCCAGCAACCCCGAAACCGCGGGGGGTTTTAAGGGCTACACCTTC. Encoded protein: CASNPETAGGFKGYTF.

The genes are TRBV4-3 and TRBJ1-3; D gene uncertain. V lost 0 bases to trimming and J lost 6 bases, with 15 bases between them. From germline, CDR1 is LGHNA and CDR2 YSLEER. This CDR3 is built from 16 residues. The CDR3 coding sequence is TGCGCCAGCAGCCAAGACCTTTTAGGCAGAGTAAACACCATATATTTT. Translated, it gives CASSQDLLGRVNTIYF.

V and J are TRBV28 and TRBJ1-2, with D tentatively TRBD1 (5 bases). V was trimmed by 7 bases and J by 4 bases, leaving 16 bases between them. Germline loops: CDR1 MDHEN, CDR2 SYDVKM. The CDR3 contains 14 residues. CDR3 loop: CASTPGTQGYGYTF. The CDR3 DNA follows: TGTGCCAGCACCCCCGGGACCCAGGGCTATGGCTACACCTTC.

The chain links TRBV7-6 to TRBJ2-1; D unclear. V lost 0 bases to trimming and J lost 4 bases, with 4 bases between them. This CDR3 spans 13 amino acids. Germline assignment: CDR1 SGHVS and CDR2 FNYEAQ. The DNA for the CDR3 is TGTGCCAGCAGCTTAGCAGTTTACAATGAGCAGTTCTTC. Translating it yields CASSLAVYNEQFF.

The V gene is TRBV30, the J gene TRBJ2-1; no clear D. Between the trimmed V and J ends, which lost 8 bases and 0 bases, there was a span of 14 bases. This CDR3 is built from 14 residues. The germline V gene encodes CDR1 GTSNPN and CDR2 SVGIG (reference sequence). CDR3 protein: CAGVHPSSYNEQFF. The CDR3 DNA reads as TGTGCCGGGGTCCACCCTAGCTCCTACAATGAGCAGTTCTTC.

The chain uses TRBV6-1 and TRBJ2-5, with D perhaps TRBD1 (6 bases). Per germline, CDR1 MNHNS and CDR2 SASEGT. There are 16 residues in the CDR3. V lost 3 bases and J 5 bases, leaving 19 bases between the germline ends. The CDR3 loop reads CASSDGTSYNWETQYF. CDR3 bases: TGTGCCAGCAGTGACGGGACATCTTATAACTGGGAGACCCAGTACTTC.

The CDR3 sequence: CAWSKLSGSEQYF. The CDR3 nucleotides read TGTGCCTGGAGTAAACTTTCCGGGTCTGAGCAGTACTTC. The chain joins TRBV30 to TRBJ2-7; D uncertain. In germline, CDR1 is GTSNPN, CDR2 SVGIG (reference sequence). The CDR3 is 13 residues long. V lost 2 bases and J lost 7, with 15 bases in between.

V is TRBV19 and J is TRBJ2-2; D ambiguous. This CDR3 spans 14 amino acids. The germline V gene encodes CDR1 LNHDA and CDR2 SQIVND (reference sequence). Trimming took off 1 base at V and 3 bases at J, with 6 bases between the two ends. Here the CDR3 DNA reads TGTGCCAGTAGTATAGGCCGGGACACCGGGGAGCTGTTTTTT. Translation: CASSIGRDTGELFF. Combining the CDR3 with reference TRBV19 and TRBJ2-2 gives the whole variable domain DGGITQSPKYLFRKEGQNVTLSCEQNLNHDAMYWYRQDPGQGLRLIYYSQIVNDFQKGDIAEGYSVSREKKESFPLTVTSAQKNPTAFYLCASSIGRDTGELFFGEGSRLTVL.

This rearrangement joins TRBV24-1 to TRBJ2-6; no clear D. The CDR3 sequence is 13 residues long. Germline V gene data show CDR1 as KGHDR and CDR2 as SFDVKD. V shed 9 bases and J shed 0 bases, with 5 bases lying between them. CDR3 residues: CATEHSGANVLTF. The CDR3 region has the DNA TGTGCCACCGAGCACTCTGGGGCCAACGTCCTGACTTTC.

The chain is built from TRBV5-6 and TRBJ1-2, with 7 positions matching TRBD1. This CDR3 comprises 14 residues. V was clipped by 2 bases and J by 3 bases; unmatched bases: 4. Germline values: CDR1 SGHDT, CDR2 YYEEEE. The CDR3 DNA is TGTGCCAGCAGCTTCTTCGACAGGGACTATGGCTACACCTTC. Encoded protein: CASSFFDRDYGYTF.

This sequence joins TRBV5-1 and TRBJ2-3; D gene ambiguous. V shed 1 base and J shed 1 base, with 13 bases lying between them. Germline V gene data show CDR1 as SGHRS and CDR2 as YFSETQ. The CDR3 has 16 amino acids. The CDR3 loop is CASSLRPSPGTDTQYF. CDR3 DNA sequence: TGCGCCAGCAGCTTGCGTCCTTCCCCGGGCACAGATACGCAGTATTTT.

The chain uses TRBV19 and TRBJ2-3; TRBD1 matches at 7 bases. J was trimmed by 0 bases and V by 7 bases; bases with no gene match: 13. The CDR3 totals 17 residues. Germline V lookup: CDR1 LNHDA, CDR2 SQIVND (reference sequence). The CDR3 sequence is CASTPDGGQASTDTQYF. DNA for the CDR3: TGTGCCAGTACCCCCGACGGAGGACAGGCTAGCACAGATACGCAGTATTTT.

This sequence joins TRBV3-1 (or the pseudogene TRBV3-2) and TRBJ1-4, with D maybe TRBD1 (5 bases). The length of the CDR3 is 21 residues. Trimming removed 1 base at V and 4 bases at J, with 28 bases between. Germline lookup yields CDR1 LGHDT and CDR2 YNNKEL (reference sequence). In nucleotides, the CDR3 is TGTGCCAGCAGCCAAGCCGGCGGGGCTCCCGGGCCCGCCCATAATAATGAAAAACTGTTTTTT. It yields the protein CASSQAGGAPGPAHNNEKLFF.

This clone showed up just once. The CDR3 region is CASSQPWDRADCGELFF. The DNA of the CDR3 is TGCGCCAGCAGTCAACCGTGGGACAGGGCCGACTGCGGGGAGCTGTTTTTT. The chain has TRBV23-1 and TRBJ2-2, with 9 bases that match TRBD1. TRBV23-1 counts as an open reading frame of uncertain function. The CDR3 is 17 amino acids. V gave up 2 bases and J gave up 7 bases; unmatched junction bases: 11.

V is TRBV6-1 and J is TRBJ2-2; D remains unclear. V was shortened by 0 bases and J by 5 bases, with 7 bases between the two germline ends. Germline CDR1 MNHNS, CDR2 SASEGT. The CDR3 extends over 14 amino acids. The CDR3 DNA sequence: TGTGCCAGCAGTGAAGCATCCAGGACCGGGGAGCTGTTTTTT. Encoded protein: CASSEASRTGELFF.